This is a list of T cell receptor beta chains from one sample in a study of cytomegalovirus exposure and HLA in healthy donors. Data came from immunoSEQ multiplex PCR; TCRdb stores just in-frame clones and leaves some out. This table has some 120,000 clones, about four fifths appearing once. The specimen sequenced was PBMCs. The receptors stem from a young man in good health and CMV-seronegative. The CDR3 runs from the conserved cysteine through the conserved F or W. A D gene is named only where the DNA matches it firmly. Clone size is stated in some rows and not others, as once, few, many or a class when expanded.

DNA: TGTGCCAGCTCACAACGGACAAGGGAGGGCAATGAGCAGTTCTTC; CDR3: CASSQRTREGNEQFF; J: TRBJ2-1; V: TRBV18; size: -; length: 15; D: TRBD2
DNA: TGTGCCAGCAGCGGACATTACCAAGAGACCCAGTACTTC; CDR3: CASSGHYQETQYF; J: TRBJ2-5; V: TRBV25-1; size: -; length: 13; D: -
DNA: TGTGCCAGCGGGCGACAGGGCGGCACTGAAGCTTTCTTT; CDR3: CASGRQGGTEAFF; J: TRBJ1-1; V: TRBV2; size: -; length: 13; D: TRBD1
DNA: TGTGCCATCAGTGATCAAGCAAATCAGCCCCAGCATTTT; CDR3: CAISDQANQPQHF; J: TRBJ1-5; V: TRBV10-3; size: -; length: 13; D: -
DNA: TGTGCCAGCAGATCAGACAGGGGGGGCTACAATGAGCAGTTCTTC; CDR3: CASRSDRGGYNEQFF; J: TRBJ2-1; V: TRBV6-5; size: once; length: 15; D: TRBD1
DNA: TGTGCCAGCAGCCCGCGGGGGGGCCAAACCGGGGAGCTGTTTTTT; CDR3: CASSPRGGQTGELFF; J: TRBJ2-2; V: TRBV9; size: -; length: 15; D: TRBD2
DNA: TGTGCCACCACCCTAATGGGACAGGGATCCTACAATGAGCAGTTCTTC; CDR3: CATTLMGQGSYNEQFF; J: TRBJ2-1; V: TRBV15; size: -; length: 16; D: TRBD1
DNA: TGCAGCGTTGGGAGGGACAGGAATTCACCCCTCCACTTT; CDR3: CSVGRDRNSPLHF; J: TRBJ1-6; V: TRBV29-1; size: -; length: 13; D: TRBD1
DNA: TGTGCCAGCAGCGAGACAGGGCGCACTGAAGCTTTCTTT; CDR3: CASSETGRTEAFF; J: TRBJ1-1; V: TRBV7-9; size: -; length: 13; D: TRBD1
DNA: TGTGCCAGCTCACCCCCAGAGGGGGAGAAGAACACCATATATTTT; CDR3: CASSPPEGEKNTIYF; J: TRBJ1-3; V: TRBV18; size: -; length: 15; D: -
DNA: TGTGCCAGCAGCTTGGGGATCCGGGACAGGGGGGGACAGTACTTC; CDR3: CASSLGIRDRGGQYF; J: TRBJ2-4; V: TRBV5-4; size: -; length: 15; D: TRBD1
DNA: TGTGCCAGCAGTTCCCTAACGGGACAGGGGTTAGGTGAGCAGTTCTTC; CDR3: CASSSLTGQGLGEQFF; J: TRBJ2-1; V: TRBV6-5; size: -; length: 16; D: TRBD1
DNA: TGTGCCAGTAGTACCCGGACAGGGGGCCGCCCGTACCAAGAGACCCAGTACTTC; CDR3: CASSTRTGGRPYQETQYF; J: TRBJ2-5; V: TRBV19; size: -; length: 18; D: TRBD1
DNA: TGTTCCAGCAGCTGGGCCGACCGAGCTAACTATGGCTACACCTTC; CDR3: CSSSWADRANYGYTF; J: TRBJ1-2; V: TRBV7-9; size: once; length: 15; D: -
DNA: TGTGCCAGCAGCTTGGAGGGGACAAAGCGGGAGACCCAGTACTTC; CDR3: CASSLEGTKRETQYF; J: TRBJ2-5; V: TRBV5-4; size: -; length: 15; D: -
DNA: TGTGCCAGCAGCTTACGGGGGACCCACGGCACAGATACGCAGTATTTT; CDR3: CASSLRGTHGTDTQYF; J: TRBJ2-3; V: TRBV7-2; size: -; length: 16; D: -
DNA: TGTGCCAGCAGCCCGACAGGGAGGTTAGCTGAAGCTTTCTTT; CDR3: CASSPTGRLAEAFF; J: TRBJ1-1; V: TRBV5-6; size: -; length: 14; D: TRBD1
DNA: TGTGCCATCAGCCGACAGGGGGTAAACGGCGAGCAGTACTTC; CDR3: CAISRQGVNGEQYF; J: TRBJ2-7; V: TRBV10-3; size: -; length: 14; D: TRBD1
DNA: TGTGCCAGCAGATCGACGGGACTAGCATCGGGCGAGCAGTACTTC; CDR3: CASRSTGLASGEQYF; J: TRBJ2-7; V: TRBV5-6; size: -; length: 15; D: TRBD2
DNA: TGTGCCAGCAGCTTCCAGGGTGCTGGCTACACCTTC; CDR3: CASSFQGAGYTF; J: TRBJ1-2; V: TRBV7-2; size: -; length: 12; D: -
DNA: TGCGCCAGCAGCTTGAATTATGGGGGCCTGAACACTGAAGCTTTCTTT; CDR3: CASSLNYGGLNTEAFF; J: TRBJ1-1; V: TRBV5-1; size: -; length: 16; D: -